A single sample is the source of the 6 T cell receptor beta chains below, sequenced in a study of OX40 agonist ivuxolimab in advanced cancers. Library generation was performed with the immunoSEQ multiplex PCR assay. Held by TCRdb, this immuneACCESS table contains in-frame sequences only and omits some clones. Under half of the omission traces to an unresolved V gene where checked; the cause of the rest is unknown. The sample table holds over 150,000 clones, of which 85% to 95% were seen once. The top ten hold about 0.31% of the sample. The material sequenced was CD4+ or CD8+ T cells sorted from blood, taken in a trial of the OX40 agonist ivuxolimab. All receptors come from an adult with an advanced solid tumor such as melanoma, head and neck, liver or kidney cancer.

This rearrangement joins TRBV4-1 to TRBJ2-5; 9 positions match TRBD2. Germline values: CDR1 MGHRA, CDR2 YSYEKL. This CDR3 has 16 amino acids. The trim removed 1 base at V and 1 base at J, leaving 4 bases unmatched. CDR3 coding DNA: TGCGCCAGCAGCCAAGCTAAAGCGGGAGGCCAAGAGACCCAGTACTTC. Residues: CASSQAKAGGQETQYF.

The chain has TRBV7-9 and TRBJ1-2; D possibly corresponds to TRBD1 (6 bases). The CDR3 runs to 14 residues. Germline assignment: CDR1 SEHNR and CDR2 FQNEAQ (reference sequence). Trimming shortened V by 6 bases and J by 1 base, and 12 bases separated the two germline ends. The CDR3, as DNA: TGTGCCAGCAGACCGGGACACATTAACTATGGCTACACCTTC. This translates into CASRPGHINYGYTF.

The chain links TRBV15 to TRBJ2-7; 7 bases fit TRBD1. This CDR3 is built from 12 residues. Germline CDR1 reads LNHNV; CDR2 reads YYDKDF (reference sequence). Trimming took 5 bases from V and 3 from J; bases not matched to a gene: 1. CDR3 in DNA: TGTGCCACCAGCGCAGGGGGCTACGAGCAGTACTTC. Its protein is CATSAGGYEQYF.

This clone has just one count. The chain joins TRBV11-3 to TRBJ2-3; D might be TRBD2 (6 bases). CDR1 is SGHNT and CDR2 is YENEEA in the germline V gene. V was trimmed by 3 bases and J by 2 bases, leaving 9 bases between them. There are 14 residues in the CDR3. CDR3 residues: CASSLGGPTDTQYF. As DNA, the CDR3 is TGTGCCAGCAGCTTGGGGGGACCCACAGATACGCAGTATTTT.

The genes are TRBV1 and TRBJ2-5; the D call in the table, TRBD2, was not verified against the DNA. TRBV1 is a documented pseudogene. This CDR3 region has 19 residues. The CDR3 DNA reads TGCACCAGCAGCCAACCCACCCCCTCAGCGGGAGTCGCAACAGAGACCCAGTACTTC. Translation gives CTSSQPTPSAGVATETQYF.

CDR3 DNA: TGTGCCAGCAGCCAGGGACAGGGTTCTTTTAGCAATCAGCCCCAGCATTTT. As protein: CASSQGQGSFSNQPQHF. The chain employs TRBV7-9 and TRBJ1-5; TRBD1 agrees at 9 bases. Germline CDR1 SEHNR, CDR2 FQNEAQ (reference sequence). This CDR3 comprises 17 residues. J was trimmed by 0 bases and V by 5 bases; bases with no gene match: 8.